These 22 T cell receptor beta chains were sequenced from one sample in a study of neurological immune-mediated disorders (dated by TCRdb to about 2019). Libraries were made using 5' RACE. The run used an Illumina HiSeq 2500. TCRdb's own reprocessing of the public reads used fastp at Q25 and MiXCR and kept productive beta chains. Rows with a matching CDR3 protein are joined into one entry that keeps the most common DNA and genes. The sample profile shows roughly 70,000 distinct CDR3 sequences; 3% to 5% of them were found once. The ten largest account for 1.3% of the sample. Sequenced: PBMCs. These receptors came from a man under 40 with multiple sclerosis.

This clonotype was detected many times. V gene TRBV5-1 combines with J gene TRBJ2-1, with TRBD1 identical over 10 bases. CDR1 is SGHRS and CDR2 is YFSETQ in the germline V gene. Trimming removed 0 bases from V and 15 bases from J; junction bases left unmatched: 6. The CDR3 length is 13 residues. The CDR3 DNA reads as TGCGCCAGCAGCTTGGTCGGGACAGGGGATCTGTTCTTC. Translating it yields CASSLVGTGDLFF.

This clonotype was detected many times. This chain connects TRBV9 to TRBJ2-3; TRBD2 matches at 7 bases. With 4 bases clipped from V and 9 bases from J, the junction kept 14 bases outside the gene matches. The CDR3 runs 15 residues. The germline V gene has CDR1 SGDLS and CDR2 YYNGEE. In DNA, the CDR3 is TGTGCCAGCAGCTCAGCGTGGAGCGGGGTGGTAACGCAGTATTTT. This translates into CASSSAWSGVVTQYF.

This clonotype was counted many times. The chain couples TRBV15 to TRBJ2-1, with 12 bases matching TRBD2. V shed 8 bases, J shed 6 bases, and the junction held 2 bases outside the gene matches. This CDR3 has 13 amino acids. Germline values: CDR1 LNHNV, CDR2 YYDKDF (reference sequence). CDR3 bases: TGTGCCACCCTAGCGGGGGGGCTCAATGAGCAGTTCTTC. Translating it yields CATLAGGLNEQFF.

This clonotype came up many times. The chain couples TRBV2 to TRBJ2-7; the D gene is possibly TRBD1 (5 bases). The V gene's germline CDR1 is SNHLY and CDR2 FYNNEI. Trimming took off 1 base at V and 3 bases at J, with 13 bases between the two ends. The CDR3 runs to 15 residues. DNA of the CDR3: TGTGCCAGCAGTGAAGGAAGGGGCGGCTACTACGAGCAGTACTTC. Protein: CASSEGRGGYYEQYF.

This clonotype occurred a few times. The germline gene is not matched at one end of the junction; a read error may be the cause. The V gene is TRBV7-9, the J gene TRBJ2-7, with 7 bases lining up with TRBD1. Germline V gives CDR1 SEHNR, CDR2 FQNEAQ (reference sequence). This CDR3 is 12 amino acids long. CDR3 DNA sequence: TGTGCCAGCAGCGGCAACGATTGGACAGGAGTCTTC. Amino acid sequence: CASSGNDWTGVF.

At least ten counts were recorded for this clonotype. The rearrangement uses TRBV20-1 and TRBJ2-7; 10 bases match TRBD1. The CDR3 contains 13 residues. V shed 3 bases and J 3 bases; nucleotides not matched to a gene: 2. Germline loops: CDR1 DFQATT, CDR2 SNEGSKA (reference sequence). CDR3 in DNA: TGCAGTGCTAGGACAGGGGGCAACTACGAGCAGTACTTC. It encodes CSARTGGNYEQYF.

This clonotype was recorded many times. The chain couples TRBV12-3 or TRBV12-4 to TRBJ2-5, with 11 bases that match TRBD2. The V segment lost 5 bases and the J segment 1 base; nucleotides outside the gene matches: 15. The CDR3 is 19 residues long. The CDR3 DNA follows: TGTGCCAGCAGTCGTACCGATTTAGCGGGGGGGAGTACCCAAGAGACCCAGTACTTC. Protein product: CASSRTDLAGGSTQETQYF.

This clonotype was observed at least ten times. The V and J genes are TRBV5-1 and TRBJ2-5, with D maybe TRBD1 (6 bases). V was cut by 2 bases and J by 0 bases, with 8 bases left in between. Germline CDR1 reads SGHRS; CDR2 reads YFSETQ. The CDR3 has 14 amino acids. CDR3 bases: TGCGCCAGCAGCTTACAGGGTTACCAAGAGACCCAGTACTTC. Translated, it gives CASSLQGYQETQYF.

There are a few counts of this clonotype. This sequence may be a read error, since a much larger clone differs from it by one base. The chain couples TRBV6-2 or TRBV6-3 to TRBJ2-7; D possibly uses TRBD1 or TRBD2 (6 bases each). CDR1 is MNHEY and CDR2 is SVGEGT in the germline V gene. This CDR3 contains 15 residues. CDR3 bases: TGTGTCAGCAGTTACGGAGGGACACCGACCTACGAGCAGTACTTC. It translates to CVSSYGGTPTYEQYF.

This clonotype appeared many times. J is TRBJ2-1 and V is TRBV7-2; the match to TRBD2 covers 9 bases. Per germline, CDR1 SGHTA and CDR2 FQGNSA. This CDR3 comprises 15 residues. Losses at the gene ends were 3 bases for V and 4 bases for J; bases not matched to a gene: 4. CDR3 nucleotide sequence: TGTGCCAGCAGCTTCGCTAGCGGGGCTTACAATGAGCAGTTCTTC. It encodes CASSFASGAYNEQFF. The entire variable domain, with the rest obtained from reference TRBV7-2 and TRBJ2-1, is as follows: GAGVSQSPSNKVTEKGKDVELRCDPISGHTALYWYRQSLGQGLEFLIYFQGNSAPDKSGLPSDRFSAERTGGSVSTLTIQRTQQEDSAVYLCASSFASGAYNEQFFGPGTRLTVL.

Many counts were recorded for this clonotype. The chain is built from TRBV20-1 and TRBJ1-1; 7 bases are a match to TRBD1. CDR1 DFQATT and CDR2 SNEGSKA come from the germline V gene (reference sequence). CDR3 length equals 13 residues. The V gene end was trimmed by 3 bases and the J gene end by 5 bases; junction bases not matched to a gene: 6. CDR3 region: CSASRQGRTEAFF. The DNA of the CDR3 is TGCAGTGCTAGTCGACAGGGAAGGACTGAAGCTTTCTTT.

This clonotype has ten or more counts. This chain uses TRBV9 with TRBJ2-3; no clear D gene. The V end was cut by 3 bases, the J end by 0 bases, with 20 bases between. The V gene's germline CDR1 is SGDLS and CDR2 YYNGEE. This CDR3 is 18 amino acids long. The DNA for the CDR3 is TGTGCCAGCAGCGGACGCCATAGTTTAGCAACTAGCACAGATACGCAGTATTTT. Amino acids: CASSGRHSLATSTDTQYF.

This clonotype appeared many times. V is TRBV25-1 and J is TRBJ2-7; D remains ambiguous. V lost 8 bases and J lost 0, with 2 bases in between. The CDR3 covers 10 residues. Germline lookup yields CDR1 MGHDK and CDR2 SYGVNS. CDR3 sequence: CASASYEQYF. The CDR3 DNA sequence: TGTGCCAGCGCCTCCTACGAGCAGTACTTC.

This clonotype occurred many times. The chain joins TRBV20-1 to TRBJ2-5; unclear D gene. CDR1 and CDR2 (germline): DFQATT, SNEGSKA (reference sequence). V gave up 7 bases and J gave up 4 bases, with 13 bases separating them. The CDR3 covers 12 residues. CDR3 bases: TGCAGTGTGAGACGAATGCGAGAGACCCAGTACTTC. It translates to CSVRRMRETQYF.

This clonotype has ten or more counts. V is TRBV20-1 and J is TRBJ2-2; D might be TRBD2 (5 bases). This CDR3 has 13 residues. Germline V gene sequence: CDR1 DFQATT, CDR2 SNEGSKA (reference sequence). Trimming left V 5 bases short and J 8 bases short, with 15 bases between. CDR3 in amino acids: CSAGLGPAGELFF. The CDR3 DNA sequence: TGCAGTGCTGGACTCGGGCCAGCGGGGGAGCTGTTTTTT.

This clonotype was observed many times. This chain uses TRBV6-5 with TRBJ1-5; 9 nucleotides match TRBD1. Trimming took 0 bases from V and 10 from J; bases not matched to a gene: 1. This CDR3 comprises 13 residues. Germline V lookup: CDR1 MNHEY, CDR2 SVGAGI. CDR3 nucleotides: TGTGCCAGCAGTTACTCGACAGGGGGACCCCAGCATTTT. This translates into CASSYSTGGPQHF.

There are many counts of this clonotype. The genes are TRBV5-5 and TRBJ2-1; TRBD2 matches at 8 bases. The CDR3 consists of 16 residues. The junction had 10 bases not matched to a gene; V was cut back by 5 bases and J by 3 bases. CDR1 and CDR2 from the germline V gene are SGHKS and YYEKEE (reference sequence). In nucleotides, the CDR3 is TGTGCCAGCAGTCGGACCGGGGGGGTAGGCTACAATGAGCAGTTCTTC. Amino acid sequence: CASSRTGGVGYNEQFF.

This clonotype was recorded a few times. The chain is built from TRBV4-1 and TRBJ1-2; no firm D call. This CDR3 spans 16 amino acids. Germline loops: CDR1 MGHRA, CDR2 YSYEKL. Trimming stripped 1 base from V and 3 bases from J, with 15 bases between. Here the CDR3 DNA reads TGCGCCAGCAGCCAAGTAGGGCAGGCAACCTACTATGGCTACACCTTC. Translating it yields CASSQVGQATYYGYTF.

In its sample, this clonotype was seen many times. V gene TRBV3-1 combines with J gene TRBJ2-1, with 8 bases identical to TRBD2. V shed 4 bases and J 9 bases; nucleotides not matched to a gene: 11. Per the germline V gene, CDR1 is LGHDT and CDR2 is YNNKEL (reference sequence). CDR3 length equals 15 residues. CDR3 in amino acids: CASSPGLASRVEQFF. The CDR3 DNA sequence: TGTGCCAGCAGCCCCGGACTAGCCTCCCGGGTTGAGCAGTTCTTC.

Many counts were recorded for this clonotype. The chain combines TRBV5-1 with TRBJ2-1; the match to TRBD1 covers 11 bases. Germline V gene sequence: CDR1 SGHRS, CDR2 YFSETQ. The CDR3 length is 14 residues. The junction had 6 bases not matched to a gene; V was cut back by 4 bases and J by 9 bases. The CDR3 spells CASSTTGTGGEQFF. The DNA for the CDR3 is TGCGCCAGCAGCACGACCGGGACAGGGGGTGAGCAGTTCTTC.

This clonotype has a count of ten or more. This chain joins TRBV10-3 and TRBJ2-7; weak D call: TRBD1 (5 bases). The CDR3 extends over 15 amino acids. Trimming removed 3 bases at V and 2 bases at J, with 14 bases between. Germline V gene data show CDR1 as ENHRY and CDR2 as SYGVKD. The CDR3 loop is CAISEGWGLPYEQYF. In DNA form, the CDR3 reads TGTGCCATCAGTGAAGGGTGGGGCCTCCCCTACGAGCAGTACTTC.

This clonotype was recorded at least ten times. The gene calls are TRBV9 and TRBJ2-5; possibly TRBD2 for D (6 bases). Germline V gene data show CDR1 as SGDLS and CDR2 as YYNGEE. Trimming pared 0 bases from V and 4 bases from J, leaving 7 bases between. The CDR3 totals 13 residues. For the CDR3, the DNA is TGTGCCAGCAGCGTAGGACTAGTAGAGACCCAGTACTTC. It codes for CASSVGLVETQYF.